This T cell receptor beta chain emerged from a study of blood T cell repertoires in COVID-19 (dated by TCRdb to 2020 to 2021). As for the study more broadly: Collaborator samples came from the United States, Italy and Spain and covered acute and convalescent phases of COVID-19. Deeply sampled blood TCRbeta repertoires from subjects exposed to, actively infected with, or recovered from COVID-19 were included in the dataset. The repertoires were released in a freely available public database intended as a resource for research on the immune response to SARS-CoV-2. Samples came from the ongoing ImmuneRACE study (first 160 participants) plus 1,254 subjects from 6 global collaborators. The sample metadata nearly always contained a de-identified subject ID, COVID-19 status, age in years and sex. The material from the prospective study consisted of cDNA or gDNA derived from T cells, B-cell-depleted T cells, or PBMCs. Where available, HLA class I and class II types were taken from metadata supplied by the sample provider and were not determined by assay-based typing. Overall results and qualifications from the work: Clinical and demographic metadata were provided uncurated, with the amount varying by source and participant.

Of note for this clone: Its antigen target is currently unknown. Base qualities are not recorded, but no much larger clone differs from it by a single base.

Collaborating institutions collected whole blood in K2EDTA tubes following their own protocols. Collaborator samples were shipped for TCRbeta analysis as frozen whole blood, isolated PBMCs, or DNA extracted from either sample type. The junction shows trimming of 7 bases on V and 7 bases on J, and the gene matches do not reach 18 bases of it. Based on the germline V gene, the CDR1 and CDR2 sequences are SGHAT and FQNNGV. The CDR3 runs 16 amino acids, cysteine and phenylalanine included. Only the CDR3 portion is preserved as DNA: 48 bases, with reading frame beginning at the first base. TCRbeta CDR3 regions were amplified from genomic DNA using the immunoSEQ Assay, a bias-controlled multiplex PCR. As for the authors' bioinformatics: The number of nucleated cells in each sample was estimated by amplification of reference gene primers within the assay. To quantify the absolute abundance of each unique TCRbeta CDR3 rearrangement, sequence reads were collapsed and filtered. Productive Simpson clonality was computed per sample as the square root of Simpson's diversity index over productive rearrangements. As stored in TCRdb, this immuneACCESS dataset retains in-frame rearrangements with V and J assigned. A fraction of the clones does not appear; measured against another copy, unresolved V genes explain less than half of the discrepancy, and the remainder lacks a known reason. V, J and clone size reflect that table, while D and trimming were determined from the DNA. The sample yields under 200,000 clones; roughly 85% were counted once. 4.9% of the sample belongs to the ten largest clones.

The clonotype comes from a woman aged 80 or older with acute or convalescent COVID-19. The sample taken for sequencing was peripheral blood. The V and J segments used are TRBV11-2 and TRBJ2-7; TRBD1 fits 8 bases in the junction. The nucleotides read TGTGCCAGCAACATGCTCAGGGGGCCTGAAGGGATGGAGCAGTACTTC. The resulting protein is CASNMLRGPEGMEQYF. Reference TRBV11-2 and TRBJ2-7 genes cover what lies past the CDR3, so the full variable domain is EAGVAQSPRYKIIEKRQSVAFWCNPISGHATLYWYQQILGQGPKLLIQFQNNGVVDDSQLPKDRFSAERLKGVDSTLKIQPAKLEDSAVYLCASNMLRGPEGMEQYFGPGTRLTVT.